The 5 T cell receptor beta chains listed next were all sequenced from one sample in a study of type 1 and type 2 diabetes patients. Genomic DNA was the PCR template. Amplification of the beta chain CDR3 used 30 forward and 13 reverse multiplex primers. TCRdb reprocessed the multiplex PCR reads via MiXCR and lists one record per CDR3 protein. This table has approximately 260,000 distinct CDR3 sequences, approximately 45% appearing once. The material sequenced was peripheral blood mononuclear cells (PBMCs). Receptor source: a man between 18 and 29 years old with type 2 diabetes.

The V call is TRBV9, the J call TRBJ2-5; 9 bases match TRBD1. The CDR3 has 17 amino acids. V was clipped by 3 bases and J by 2 bases; unmatched bases: 11. The germline V gene encodes CDR1 SGDLS and CDR2 YYNGEE. Here the CDR3 reads CASSARAIGTGQETQYF. The CDR3 DNA reads TGTGCCAGCAGCGCTAGAGCCATTGGGACAGGGCAAGAGACCCAGTACTTC.

This rearrangement joins TRBV19 to TRBJ1-5, with 7 bases aligning to TRBD1. Trimming removed 5 bases from V and 9 bases from J; junction bases left unmatched: 7. Germline loops: CDR1 LNHDA, CDR2 SQIVND (reference sequence). This CDR3 spans 13 amino acids. The CDR3 DNA is TGTGCCAGTAGTGTGACAGGGAAGCCGCCCCAGCATTTT. This encodes CASSVTGKPPQHF.

A remark on this clonotype: The junction does not match germline at one end; this may be a read error. The V and J genes are TRBV24-1 and TRBJ2-6; either TRBD1 or TRBD2 may supply D (6 bases each). Germline CDR1 KGHDR, CDR2 SFDVKD. The CDR3 has 14 amino acids. The CDR3 region has the DNA TGTGCCACCAGTACAGCGTGGGGGGCCAACGTCCTGTCTTTC. Amino acid sequence: CATSTAWGANVLSF.

V gene TRBV19 combines with J gene TRBJ2-7; D remains unclear. V shed 5 bases and J shed 1 base, with 9 bases lying between them. The CDR3 runs 13 residues. Germline CDR1 LNHDA, CDR2 SQIVND (reference sequence). The CDR3 coding sequence is TGTGCCAGTAGTTTCACGAGTTCCTACGAGCAGTACTTC. Encoded protein: CASSFTSSYEQYF.

This clonotype was observed a few times. This sequence joins TRBV2 and TRBJ2-3, with D unclear. V lost 8 bases, J lost 2 bases, and 17 bases lay in between. The CDR3 consists of 15 residues. Germline lookup yields CDR1 SNHLY and CDR2 FYNNEI. This CDR3 is CASSVGQYSTDTQYF. The CDR3 DNA sequence: TGTGCCAGCTCGGTTGGGCAATACTCCACAGATACGCAGTATTTT.